The rows below give T cell receptor beta chains drawn from one sample of a study of T-cell memory formation after mild COVID-19. Using its own MiXCR run on the 5' RACE reads, TCRdb lists one record per CDR3 protein. The data contain over 300,000 distinct CDR3 sequences, roughly 19% of them singletons. Sequencing was carried out using PBMCs or a T cell subset sorted from them (not recorded which). The receptors here all came from a man between 18 and 35 years old who had mild COVID-19 (a few samples of this study predate the infection). Cell type and time point are not known. The CDR3 runs from the conserved cysteine through the conserved F or W. A D gene is named only where the DNA matches it firmly. A clone size is listed for some rows: how often the clone was seen (once, few, many), or a class if it is expanded.

J gene | V gene | clone size | D gene | CDR3 protein | CDR3 DNA
TRBJ1-1 | TRBV7-9 | - | - | CASSFQRSTEAFF | TGTGCCAGCAGCTTTCAGCGTAGCACTGAAGCTTTCTTT
TRBJ2-3 | TRBV12-3/TRBV12-4 | - | TRBD1 | CASRHRGLGDTQYF | TGTGCCAGCAGACACAGGGGGTTGGGAGATACGCAGTATTTT
TRBJ1-1 | TRBV7-9 | few | TRBD1 | CASSFDRGPRMNTEAFF | TGTGCCAGCAGCTTTGACAGGGGGCCAAGGATGAACACTGAAGCTTTCTTT
TRBJ2-6 | TRBV12-3/TRBV12-4 | - | TRBD1 | CASSAGTGVPGANVLTF | TGTGCCAGCAGCGCCGGGACAGGGGTACCTGGGGCCAACGTCCTGACTTTC
TRBJ2-1 | TRBV5-5 | many | - | CASSLADPRSGQFF | TGTGCCAGCAGCTTGGCAGATCCCAGGTCGGGGCAGTTCTTC
TRBJ2-5 | TRBV4-3 | - | TRBD2 | CASSQDPSGGARETQYF | TGCGCCAGCAGCCAAGATCCTAGCGGGGGGGCCAGGGAGACCCAGTACTTC
TRBJ1-2 | TRBV20-1 | few | - | CSARVVGGDGYTF | TGCAGTGCTAGAGTGGTAGGGGGGGATGGCTACACCTTC
TRBJ1-6 | TRBV11-2 | few | TRBD1 | CASSFLGQGVSPLHF | TGTGCCAGCAGCTTTCTCGGACAGGGGGTATCGCCCCTCCACTTT
TRBJ2-7 | TRBV5-1 | few | - | CASSLGDIYSYEQYF | TGCGCCAGCAGCTTGGGGGACATCTACTCCTACGAGCAGTACTTC
TRBJ1-1 | TRBV6-5 | few | TRBD1 | CASSSRGPTEAFF | TGTGCCAGCAGTTCAAGGGGGCCCACTGAAGCTTTCTTT
TRBJ2-5 | TRBV5-1 | - | - | CASSSEIQETQYF | TGCGCCAGCAGCTCCGAGATCCAAGAGACCCAGTACTTC
TRBJ1-1 | TRBV19 | - | - | CASSIGGYTEAFF | TGTGCCAGTAGTATCGGGGGATACACTGAAGCTTTCTTT
TRBJ2-1 | TRBV4-3 | - | TRBD1 | CASSQQGAGNEQFF | TGCGCCAGCAGCCAGCAGGGGGCTGGCAATGAGCAGTTCTTC
TRBJ2-5 | TRBV4-3 | few | - | CASSQYSGGTGETQYF | TGCGCCAGCAGCCAGTACTCCGGGGGTACTGGAGAGACCCAGTACTTC
TRBJ2-2 | TRBV4-3 | - | - | CASSQEFTRRGTGELFF | TGCGCCAGCAGCCAAGAATTTACCAGAAGGGGTACCGGGGAGCTGTTTTTT
TRBJ1-3 | TRBV4-3 | many | - | CASSHPPPRNTIYF | TGCGCCAGCAGCCACCCCCCGCCCCGAAACACCATATATTTT
TRBJ2-7 | TRBV12-3/TRBV12-4 | - | TRBD2 | CASSFSAGEYEQYF | TGTGCCAGCAGTTTCTCAGCGGGGGAGTACGAGCAGTACTTC
TRBJ2-5 | TRBV2 | few | - | CASKASWGGETQYF | TGTGCCAGCAAGGCCTCGTGGGGAGGAGAGACCCAGTACTTC
TRBJ2-6 | TRBV9 | - | - | CASSVHGSGANVLTF | TGTGCCAGCAGCGTACATGGCTCTGGGGCCAACGTCCTGACTTTC
TRBJ1-3 | TRBV5-1 | - | - | CASSLVGILGNTIYF | TGCGCCAGCAGCTTGGTGGGGATACTTGGAAACACCATATATTTT
TRBJ1-1 | TRBV5-1 | few | TRBD1 | CASTSGTGNTEAFF | TGCGCCAGCACCTCGGGGACAGGGAACACTGAAGCTTTCTTT
TRBJ2-5 | TRBV7-6 | few | TRBD1 | CASSTRQGQETQYF | TGTGCCAGCAGCACGCGACAGGGGCAAGAGACCCAGTACTTC
TRBJ2-5 | TRBV12-3/TRBV12-4 | - | TRBD2 | CASRSLWGGQETQYF | TGTGCCAGCAGATCCCTGTGGGGGGGCCAAGAGACCCAGTACTTC
TRBJ1-2 | TRBV29-1 | few | TRBD1 | CSVVDREGYGYTF | TGCAGCGTTGTGGACAGGGAGGGCTATGGCTACACCTTC
TRBJ1-1 | TRBV12-3/TRBV12-4 | few | - | CASSSGPGWAEAFF | TGTGCCAGCAGTTCAGGACCCGGCTGGGCTGAAGCTTTCTTT
TRBJ2-2 | TRBV5-5 | - | - | CASSLVRSYRPGELFF | TGTGCCAGCAGCTTGGTACGGAGTTATCGTCCCGGGGAGCTGTTTTTT
TRBJ2-3 | TRBV7-9 | - | - | CASSLSDWWAYF | TGTGCCAGCAGCTTAAGTGACTGGTGGGCTTATTTT
TRBJ2-3 | TRBV7-2 | - | TRBD2 | CASSLVVSGGAGTDTQYF | TGTGCCAGCAGCTTAGTCGTTAGCGGGGGGGCTGGCACAGATACGCAGTATTTT
TRBJ1-3 | TRBV5-5 | few | - | CASGTGTSGNTIYF | TGTGCCAGCGGTACAGGGACCTCTGGAAACACCATATATTTT
TRBJ2-1 | TRBV7-9 | - | - | CASSPTLSYNEQFF | TGTGCCAGCAGCCCAACCCTCTCCTACAATGAGCAGTTCTTC
TRBJ1-1 | TRBV5-4 | many | - | CASSRASDYTEAFF | TGTGCCAGCAGCCGAGCGTCGGATTATACTGAAGCTTTCTTT
TRBJ1-3 | TRBV7-6 | few | - | CASSFGQGRTGNTIYF | TGTGCCAGCAGCTTTGGGCAGGGAAGGACTGGAAACACCATATATTTT
TRBJ1-5 | TRBV6-1 | few | - | CASSAEKREANQPQHF | TGTGCCAGCAGCGCTGAGAAACGGGAGGCGAATCAGCCCCAGCATTTT
TRBJ2-1 | TRBV30 | - | TRBD2 | CAWRKSSGVYNEQFF | TGTGCCTGGAGGAAATCTAGCGGGGTATACAATGAGCAGTTCTTC
TRBJ2-1 | TRBV5-1 | - | TRBD2 | CASSLMPGGAYNEQFF | TGCGCCAGCAGCTTGATGCCGGGGGGAGCCTACAATGAGCAGTTCTTC
TRBJ1-1 | TRBV18 | - | - | CASLSIQGKSEAFF | TGTGCCAGCTTGTCAATTCAGGGGAAGTCTGAAGCTTTCTTT
TRBJ1-1 | TRBV4-2 | - | - | CASSPLVESGGMSPEAFF | TGTGCCAGCAGCCCCCTCGTGGAGTCCGGGGGAATGAGCCCTGAAGCTTTCTTT
TRBJ2-3 | TRBV20-1 | few | TRBD2 | CSASGGASGRTSTQYF | TGCAGTGCTTCAGGAGGGGCTAGCGGGAGAACCAGTACGCAGTATTTT
TRBJ2-1 | TRBV5-1 | - | TRBD1 | CASRNGQGANEQFF | TGCGCCAGCAGAAATGGGCAGGGGGCTAATGAGCAGTTCTTC
TRBJ2-1 | TRBV20-1 | few | - | CSAPRPAKLQFF | TGCAGTGCCCCCCGGCCAGCAAAGTTGCAGTTCTTC
TRBJ2-3 | TRBV4-3 | - | - | CASSQVSGQKQDF | TGCGCCAGCAGCCAAGTCTCGGGACAAAAGCAAGATTTT
TRBJ1-2 | TRBV15 | - | TRBD1 | CATSRMDRVNDGYTF | TGTGCCACCAGCAGGATGGACAGGGTAAATGATGGCTACACCTTC
TRBJ1-4 | TRBV20-1 | few | - | CSARQSTNEKLFF | TGCAGTGCCCGACAGTCAACTAATGAAAAACTGTTTTTT
TRBJ1-1 | TRBV25-1 | few | - | CASSVYGDATEAFF | TGTGCCAGCAGTGTTTACGGGGACGCCACTGAAGCTTTCTTT
TRBJ2-3 | TRBV2 | few | TRBD2 | CASSARLAADTQYF | TGTGCCAGCAGTGCCAGACTAGCAGCAGATACGCAGTATTTT
TRBJ1-3 | TRBV18 | few | - | CASSQLSGNTIYF | TGTGCCAGCTCACAGCTCTCTGGAAACACCATATATTTT
TRBJ2-1 | TRBV27 | few | TRBD1 | CASSLQGAGGEQFF | TGTGCCAGCAGCCTCCAGGGGGCGGGTGGTGAGCAGTTCTTC
TRBJ1-1 | TRBV27 | few | TRBD1 | CASAGQGTGRTEAFF | TGTGCCAGCGCCGGACAGGGTACGGGCCGAACTGAAGCTTTCTTT
TRBJ2-7 | TRBV5-1 | few | TRBD1 | CASSSPDRGLGEQYF | TGCGCCAGCAGCTCCCCGGACAGGGGGTTAGGCGAGCAGTACTTC
TRBJ2-3 | TRBV5-1 | - | - | CASSWGDNTDTQYF | TGCGCCAGCAGCTGGGGGGACAACACAGATACGCAGTATTTT
TRBJ2-5 | TRBV7-8 | - | TRBD1 | CASRTGVGETQYF | TGTGCCAGCAGAACAGGGGTCGGAGAGACCCAGTACTTC
TRBJ2-3 | TRBV4-3 | - | TRBD1 | CASSLGDRDRVDTQYF | TGCGCCAGCAGCCTGGGGGACCGGGACAGGGTAGATACGCAGTATTTT
TRBJ2-1 | TRBV4-1 | - | TRBD2 | CATSPRDYSREQFF | TGCGCCACATCCCCCCGGGACTACAGTCGAGAGCAGTTCTTC
TRBJ1-5 | TRBV19 | once | TRBD1 | CASSTTGGEPQHF | TGTGCCAGTAGTACTACAGGGGGCGAGCCCCAGCATTTT
TRBJ1-2 | TRBV5-1 | - | - | CASSRTFGVGYTF | TGCGCCAGCAGCCGGACCTTCGGGGTAGGCTACACCTTC